What follows are 12 T cell receptor beta chains derived from one specimen sequenced in a study of beta chain features in type 1 diabetes. Study-level points and caveats: Among patients with Type 1 diabetes, TCRB CDR3s were moderately but significantly shorter in every one of the four CD4+ subsets.

All of the isolated RNA was reverse transcribed, so expressed TCRB transcripts were sequenced. Clones were sequenced by immunoSEQ multiplex PCR, and TCRdb holds only the in-frame ones, with some missing. In the table there are roughly 350,000 clones, around 10% of which are singletons. For these TCRs, the target antigens are not known. The sequencing sample was made of central memory CD4+ T cells from blood. The receptor set was obtained from a young man with type 1 diabetes.

This clone was observed a few times. The rearrangement joins TRBV4-1 to TRBJ2-1; D perhaps matches TRBD2 (6 bases). Looked up from germline, CDR1 is MGHRA and CDR2 is YSYEKL. The length of the CDR3 is 15 residues. Between the trimmed V and J ends, which lost 2 bases and 5 bases, there was a span of 13 bases. CDR3 residues: CASSQPGLLDNEQFF. CDR3 nucleotide sequence: TGCGCCAGCAGCCAACCTGGACTACTCGACAATGAGCAGTTCTTC.

The chain carries TRBV7-3 and TRBJ1-5; D possibly corresponds to TRBD1 (6 bases). Germline lookup yields CDR1 SGHTA and CDR2 FQGTGA. The CDR3 totals 14 residues. Trimming left V 5 bases short and J 7 bases short, with 15 bases between. The CDR3 DNA reads TGTGCCAGCAGCACCGGACAGAGAAGACAGCCCCAGCATTTT. Translating gives CASSTGQRRQPQHF. Supplemented by reference TRBV7-3 and TRBJ1-5, the full variable domain reads GAGVSQTPSNKVTEKGKYVELRCDPISGHTALYWYRQSLGQGPEFLIYFQGTGAADDSGLPNDRFFAVRPEGSVSTLKIQRTERGDSAVYLCASSTGQRRQPQHFGDGTRLSIL.

This clone was observed many times. The chain couples TRBV4-1 to TRBJ1-5; a possible D gene is TRBD1 (6 bases). Trimming removed 6 bases from V and 4 bases from J, with 13 bases in between. The CDR3 runs to 14 residues. Germline assignment: CDR1 MGHRA and CDR2 YSYEKL. For the CDR3, the DNA is TGCGCCAGCAGTCGGCAGGGGTATAATCAGCCCCAGCATTTT. The encoded protein is CASSRQGYNQPQHF.

V gene TRBV6-1 combines with J gene TRBJ1-1; the D gene is possibly TRBD1 (5 bases). Germline CDR1 MNHNS, CDR2 SASEGT. The V and J ends lost 2 bases and 1 base respectively, with 14 bases between them. The CDR3 contains 16 residues. CDR3 loop: CASSEPQGGSNTEAFF. The CDR3 DNA is TGTGCCAGCAGTGAACCGCAGGGAGGTTCGAACACTGAAGCTTTCTTT.

This clone was counted only a few times. The chain joins TRBV11-2 to TRBJ2-2, with D tentatively TRBD1 (5 bases). The CDR3 runs to 12 residues. V was clipped by 7 bases and J by 6 bases, with 9 bases between them. Germline CDR1 and CDR2: SGHAT and FQNNGV. DNA of the CDR3: TGTGCCAGCACCCAGGGCGCCGGGGAGCTGTTTTTT. Protein sequence: CASTQGAGELFF.

This clone was picked up many times. The gene calls are TRBV5-6 and TRBJ1-2; 12 nucleotides agree with TRBD1. Germline trimming cut 4 bases from V and 6 bases from J; bases unmatched to any gene: 7. The CDR3 runs 15 residues. Germline lookup yields CDR1 SGHDT and CDR2 YYEEEE. This chain's CDR3 is CASSRGQGAWDGYTF. Here the CDR3 DNA reads TGTGCCAGCAGCCGGGGACAGGGGGCGTGGGATGGCTACACCTTC.

This clone was recorded many times. The chain links TRBV25-1 to TRBJ2-1; D is perhaps TRBD1 or TRBD2 (6 bases each). The germline V and J ends were trimmed by 0 bases and 6 bases, with 9 bases remaining between them. Germline CDR1 and CDR2: MGHDK and SYGVNS. The CDR3 extends over 14 amino acids. Written as DNA, the CDR3 is TGTGCCAGCAGTGAATACACGGGGGCCAATGAGCAGTTCTTC. This gives the protein CASSEYTGANEQFF. Together with reference TRBV25-1 and TRBJ2-1, the CDR3 gives the full variable domain: EADIYQTPRYLVIGTGKKITLECSQTMGHDKMYWYQQDPGMELHLIHYSYGVNSTEKGDLSSESTVSRIRTEHFPLTLESARPSHTSQYLCASSEYTGANEQFFGPGTRLTVL.

The chain uses TRBV2 and TRBJ2-7; D perhaps matches TRBD1 (6 bases). V gave up 7 bases and J gave up 2 bases, with 18 bases separating them. The CDR3 consists of 15 residues. The germline V gene has CDR1 SNHLY and CDR2 FYNNEI. The CDR3 reads CASKLYLGGPYEQYF. Written as DNA, the CDR3 is TGTGCCAGCAAGCTCTACCTAGGGGGTCCCTACGAGCAGTACTTC.

This clone was counted a few times. V and J are TRBV5-6 and TRBJ2-3, with 7 bases lining up with TRBD1. Unmatched junction bases numbered 12, after V lost 2 bases and J lost 6 bases. The V gene's germline CDR1 is SGHDT and CDR2 YYEEEE. This CDR3 spans 16 amino acids. This CDR3 reads CASSFGPTGSADTQYF. DNA of the CDR3: TGTGCCAGCAGCTTTGGCCCGACAGGGTCAGCGGATACGCAGTATTTT.

The chain links TRBV28 to TRBJ1-2; TRBD1 is a possible D gene (5 bases). The germline V and J ends were trimmed by 6 bases and 4 bases, with 15 bases remaining between them. The CDR3 has 14 amino acids. Germline CDR1 reads MDHEN; CDR2 reads SYDVKM. For the CDR3, the DNA is TGTGCCAGCAGCTCTCCGGGACCGCCCTATGGCTACACCTTC. Its protein is CASSSPGPPYGYTF.

The gene calls are TRBV30 and TRBJ1-4, with 8 bases aligning to TRBD1. The CDR3 loop spans 14 amino acids. V lost 5 bases, J lost 5 bases, and 7 bases stayed unmatched. Germline V gene lookup returns CDR1 GTSNPN and CDR2 SVGIG (reference sequence). The CDR3 DNA follows: TGTGCCTGGCGCCACAGGGGGGCAAATGAAAAACTGTTTTTT. Translating gives CAWRHRGANEKLFF. Based on the CDR3 plus reference TRBV30 and TRBJ1-4, the full variable domain is SQTIHQWPATLVQPVGSPLSLECTVEGTSNPNLYWYRQAAGRGLQLLFYSVGIGQISSEVPQNLSASRPQDRQFILSSKKLLLSDSGFYLCAWRHRGANEKLFFGSGTQLSVL.

This clone has only a few counts. The CDR3 nucleotides are TGTGCCATCAGTTTGAGACGGGAGGGGGACAATGAGCAGTTCTTC. It is translated as CAISLRREGDNEQFF. This chain connects TRBV10-3 to TRBJ2-1; 8 nucleotides match TRBD2. The CDR3 sequence is 15 residues long. The J segment lost 5 bases and the V segment lost 5 bases, leaving 8 bases of the junction unmatched. Germline loops: CDR1 ENHRY, CDR2 SYGVKD.